Shown below are 10 T cell receptor beta chains from a single sample sequenced in a study of shared clonotypes between healthy human individuals. Profiling relied on immunoSEQ multiplex PCR, and the TCRdb table lists in-frame clones only, not all of them. This sample carries about 1.5 million clones, around 97% of them seen once, and the ten largest clones take roughly 1.2%. Source material: naive CD4+ T cells sorted from blood. Subset meaning: CD45RA+ positively selected. These receptors were obtained from a man younger than 40 in good health.

The chain has TRBV18 and TRBJ2-3, with 7 positions matching TRBD2. This CDR3 has 17 residues. Germline CDR1 and CDR2: KGHSH and LQKENI. With V trimmed by 2 bases and J by 0 bases, 8 bases remained unmatched. In DNA, the CDR3 is TGTGCCAGCTCACCAGGCTCTAGCGGAATTAGCACAGATACGCAGTATTTT. Translating it yields CASSPGSSGISTDTQYF.

This chain connects TRBV7-9 to TRBJ2-2; D gene ambiguous. CDR1 is SEHNR and CDR2 is FQNEAQ in the germline V gene (reference sequence). This CDR3 region has 19 residues. Trimming removed 2 bases from V and 0 bases from J, with 19 bases in between. The CDR3 DNA sequence: TGTGCCAGCAGCTTAATCTGGGTCACCCCGAAGGCGAACACCGGGGAGCTGTTTTTT. Translated, it gives CASSLIWVTPKANTGELFF.

The DNA of the CDR3 is TGTGCCAGCAGTCAGGACAGGGGGAGAACTAGCGGGCAAACCTACAATGAGCAGTTCTTC. Translating gives CASSQDRGRTSGQTYNEQFF. The chain is built from TRBV28 and TRBJ2-1; TRBD1 is a possible D gene (10 bases). The V gene lost 5 bases and the J gene lost 2 bases, with 28 bases spanning the gap. Germline V gives CDR1 MDHEN, CDR2 SYDVKM. The CDR3 contains 20 residues.

In the case of this clone: This sample also contains other DNA sequences that code for the same CDR3. This chain connects TRBV5-4 to TRBJ1-1, with 9 bases fitting TRBD1. Germline V gives CDR1 SGHNT, CDR2 YYREEE (reference sequence). The CDR3 runs to 14 residues. V shed 3 bases, J shed 4 bases, and the junction held 4 bases outside the gene matches. The CDR3 loop reads CASSSGQGRTEAFF. Written as DNA, the CDR3 is TGTGCCAGCAGCTCGGGACAGGGCCGCACTGAAGCTTTCTTT.

The chain employs TRBV5-5 and TRBJ2-7, with D possibly being TRBD1 or TRBD2 (5 bases each). This CDR3 region has 14 residues. Trimming shortened V by 8 bases and J by 6 bases, and 21 bases separated the two germline ends. Germline V gives CDR1 SGHKS, CDR2 YYEKEE (reference sequence). The CDR3 protein is CASRLGPLGTEQYF. DNA for the CDR3: TGTGCCAGTCGCCTGGGACCCCTGGGGACCGAGCAGTACTTC.

This clone was found a few times. V gene TRBV27 combines with J gene TRBJ2-2, with 9 positions matching TRBD2. J was trimmed by 4 bases and V by 3 bases; bases with no gene match: 9. The CDR3 has 17 amino acids. From germline, CDR1 is MNHEY and CDR2 SMNVEV (reference sequence). In DNA form, the CDR3 reads TGTGCCAGCAGTTTCTTTGGGGTAGCGGGAGCCACCGGGGAGCTGTTTTTT. This encodes CASSFFGVAGATGELFF.

This chain links TRBV15 with TRBJ2-7, with a weak D call TRBD2 (6 bases). V was clipped by 1 base and J by 0 bases, with 10 bases between them. This CDR3 is built from 15 residues. Germline lookup yields CDR1 LNHNV and CDR2 YYDKDF (reference sequence). The CDR3 region is CATSRGVGSSYEQYF. Written as DNA, the CDR3 is TGTGCCACCAGCAGAGGCGTCGGGAGCTCCTACGAGCAGTACTTC.

The chain is built from TRBV9 and TRBJ2-7; D assignment may be TRBD1 or TRBD2 (5 bases each). This CDR3 has 16 amino acids. V was trimmed by 0 bases and J by 0 bases, leaving 13 bases between them. Germline values: CDR1 SGDLS, CDR2 YYNGEE. CDR3 sequence: CASSVDPGTTSYEQYF. The DNA of the CDR3 is TGTGCCAGCAGCGTAGACCCCGGGACGACCTCCTACGAGCAGTACTTC.

The CDR3 DNA follows: TGTGCCAGCAGATCTGAGGGACAGGGGGTGAAAAAACTGTTTTTT. As protein: CASRSEGQGVKKLFF. The chain couples TRBV28 to TRBJ1-4, with 11 bases fitting TRBD1. Germline V gives CDR1 MDHEN, CDR2 SYDVKM. The CDR3 is 15 residues long. Trimming took 6 bases from V and 9 from J; bases not matched to a gene: 9.

This clone was observed once. The chain has TRBV13 and TRBJ2-1; D unresolved. Germline values: CDR1 PRHDT, CDR2 FYEKMQ (reference sequence). The V and J ends lost 0 bases and 4 bases respectively, with 7 bases between them. This CDR3 is 14 amino acids long. The CDR3 DNA follows: TGTGCCAGCAGCTTAGGCATCCAATACAATGAGCAGTTCTTC. Its protein is CASSLGIQYNEQFF.